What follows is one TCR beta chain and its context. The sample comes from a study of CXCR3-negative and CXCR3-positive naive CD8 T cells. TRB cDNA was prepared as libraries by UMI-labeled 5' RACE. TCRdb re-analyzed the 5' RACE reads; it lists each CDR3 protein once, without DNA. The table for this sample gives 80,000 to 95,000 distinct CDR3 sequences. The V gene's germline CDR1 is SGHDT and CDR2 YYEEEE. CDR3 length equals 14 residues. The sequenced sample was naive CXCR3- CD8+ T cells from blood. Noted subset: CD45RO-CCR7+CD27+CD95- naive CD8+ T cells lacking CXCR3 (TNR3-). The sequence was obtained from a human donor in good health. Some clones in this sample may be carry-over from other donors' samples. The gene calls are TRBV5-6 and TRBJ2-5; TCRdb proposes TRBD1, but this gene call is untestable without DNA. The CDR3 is CASLDEGRGETQYF.